These T cell receptor beta chains were read from a single sample in a study of blood T cell repertoires in COVID-19. Method: immunoSEQ multiplex PCR; TCRdb's copy keeps in-frame clones and lacks some. The table records about 130,000 clones, around 85% of them present only once. The sequenced sample was peripheral blood. Every receptor here comes from a woman of 80 years or more with COVID-19, enrolled during active disease. CDR3s include the opening cysteine and the closing phenylalanine or tryptophan. A D gene is named only where the DNA matches it firmly. Size is omitted from some rows. Given values are once, few, many or a class for expanded clones.

J: TRBJ2-7; size: NA; V: TRBV6-5; D: TRBD2; DNA: TGTGCCAGCAGTCAAACTAGCGGGCAGACCTACGAGCAGTACTTC; CDR3: CASSQTSGQTYEQYF
J: TRBJ2-1; size: NA; V: TRBV11-2; D: NA; DNA: TGTGCCAGCAGCCCCACGGGGCGGGACGGGGGTGAGCAGTTCTTC; CDR3: CASSPTGRDGGEQFF
J: TRBJ2-5; size: NA; V: TRBV6-2/TRBV6-3; D: NA; DNA: TGTGCCAGCAGCCCGAATGGCGGCTGGGAGACCCAGTACTTC; CDR3: CASSPNGGWETQYF
J: TRBJ2-2; size: few; V: TRBV7-2; D: TRBD2; DNA: TGTGCCAGCAGCTTAGGACTAGCGGGAGCCACCGGGGAGCTGTTTTTT; CDR3: CASSLGLAGATGELFF
J: TRBJ2-7; size: NA; V: TRBV5-4; D: TRBD1; DNA: TGTGCCAGCAGCTTCGGACAGGGGAACACCTACGAGCAGTACTTC; CDR3: CASSFGQGNTYEQYF
J: TRBJ1-2; size: once; V: TRBV2; D: TRBD1; DNA: TGTGCCAGCAGTCCTGGCGGTACAGGGGCTAACTATGGCTACACCTTC; CDR3: CASSPGGTGANYGYTF
J: TRBJ2-7; size: NA; V: TRBV7-8; D: NA; DNA: TGTGCCAGCAGCTTAGAAGCGGATCATGAGCAGTACTTC; CDR3: CASSLEADHEQYF
J: TRBJ2-1; size: NA; V: TRBV19; D: NA; DNA: TGTGCCAGTAGTATTCTTCAACAGACCTACAATGAGCAGTTCTTC; CDR3: CASSILQQTYNEQFF
J: TRBJ2-1; size: NA; V: TRBV7-3; D: TRBD2; DNA: TGTGCCAGCAGCCCCTCGACTAGCGGGAAGCAGTTCTTC; CDR3: CASSPSTSGKQFF
J: TRBJ1-5; size: NA; V: TRBV24-1; D: NA; DNA: TGTGCCACCAGTGATTTGGACAGGAGCAATCAGCCCCAGCATTTT; CDR3: CATSDLDRSNQPQHF
J: TRBJ2-2; size: NA; V: TRBV9; D: NA; DNA: TGTGCCAGCAGCGTGTCCCCGGACACCGGGGAGCTGTTTTTT; CDR3: CASSVSPDTGELFF
J: TRBJ1-1; size: NA; V: TRBV5-5; D: TRBD1; DNA: TGTGCCAGCAGCTTGGAACAGGGGTTGGCAGGAGCTTTCTTT; CDR3: CASSLEQGLAGAFF
J: TRBJ2-3; size: NA; V: TRBV28; D: TRBD1; DNA: TGTGCCAGCAGTTCTTACACCGGGACAGGGACAGATACGCAGTATTTT; CDR3: CASSSYTGTGTDTQYF
J: TRBJ1-2; size: NA; V: TRBV10-3; D: NA; DNA: TGTGCCATCAGTGAGTCTATCCCTAACTATGGCTACACCTTC; CDR3: CAISESIPNYGYTF
J: TRBJ2-3; size: NA; V: TRBV9; D: NA; DNA: TGTGCCAGCAGCGTAGGGCCCTCTGTGACAGATACGCAGTATTTT; CDR3: CASSVGPSVTDTQYF
J: TRBJ2-3; size: NA; V: TRBV5-1; D: TRBD1; DNA: TGCGCCAGCAGCTTGGCGGGACAGGTTCCCACAGATACGCAGTATTTT; CDR3: CASSLAGQVPTDTQYF
J: TRBJ2-5; size: NA; V: TRBV12-3/TRBV12-4; D: NA; DNA: TGTGCCAGCAGTTTTGGCACCCAAGAGACCCAGTACTTC; CDR3: CASSFGTQETQYF
J: TRBJ1-5; size: NA; V: TRBV7-9; D: TRBD1; DNA: TGTGCCAGCAGTAGACAGGGGAATCAGCCCCAGCATTTT; CDR3: CASSRQGNQPQHF
J: TRBJ1-2; size: NA; V: TRBV6-5; D: NA; DNA: TGTGCCAGCAGTTTACAGGGAAACTATGGCTACACCTTC; CDR3: CASSLQGNYGYTF
J: TRBJ1-3; size: NA; V: TRBV6-6; D: TRBD1; DNA: TGTGCCAGCAGCCCCGACAGGGGAGGTTATGGAAACACCATATATTTT; CDR3: CASSPDRGGYGNTIYF
J: TRBJ2-7; size: NA; V: TRBV6-5; D: NA; DNA: TGTGCCAGCACTTTCGGGCAGGGGAGTTACGAGCAGTACTTC; CDR3: CASTFGQGSYEQYF
J: TRBJ2-5; size: NA; V: TRBV6-2/TRBV6-3; D: TRBD2; DNA: TGTGCCAGCAGTTACCCTAGCGGGAGTTTTTCAGAGACCCAGTACTTC; CDR3: CASSYPSGSFSETQYF
J: TRBJ2-5; size: NA; V: TRBV6-1; D: TRBD2; DNA: TGTGCCAGCAGTGCGCGACTAGCGGGAGCGGGAGAGACCCAGTACTTC; CDR3: CASSARLAGAGETQYF
J: TRBJ2-7; size: NA; V: TRBV27; D: TRBD2; DNA: TGTGCCAGCAGTTCCCCGCAGCGGGGCATCTACGAGCAGTACTTC; CDR3: CASSSPQRGIYEQYF
J: TRBJ2-3; size: NA; V: TRBV5-1; D: TRBD1; DNA: TGCGCCAGCAGCTCGCCACAGGGGTCCATCACAGATACGCAGTATTTT; CDR3: CASSSPQGSITDTQYF
J: TRBJ2-7; size: NA; V: TRBV10-3; D: TRBD2; DNA: TGTGCCATCAGTGGAGGTAGCGGGAGCTCCTACGAGCAGTACTTC; CDR3: CAISGGSGSSYEQYF
J: TRBJ2-7; size: NA; V: TRBV6-5; D: TRBD2; DNA: TGTGCCAGCAGTTACTACGGCGTCGGCGGGAGTGATTGGCGCTTC; CDR3: CASSYYGVGGSDWRF
J: TRBJ1-1; size: few; V: TRBV27; D: NA; DNA: TGTGCCAGCAGACGCCCTAGCGACCCTGAAGCTTTCTTT; CDR3: CASRRPSDPEAFF
J: TRBJ2-5; size: NA; V: TRBV7-2; D: TRBD2; DNA: TGTGCCAGCAGCTTAGGGCCTTTAGCGGGAGACCAAGAGACCCAGTACTTC; CDR3: CASSLGPLAGDQETQYF
J: TRBJ2-1; size: NA; V: TRBV4-2; D: TRBD2; DNA: TGTGCCAGCAGCCAAGATCAGAGTAGCGGGAGGGTCTACAATGAGCAGTTCTTC; CDR3: CASSQDQSSGRVYNEQFF
J: TRBJ1-1; size: once; V: TRBV5-4; D: NA; DNA: TGTGCCAGCAGCTTGAAGTCCAGCACTGAAGCTTTCTTT; CDR3: CASSLKSSTEAFF
J: TRBJ1-4; size: NA; V: TRBV5-1; D: TRBD1; DNA: TGCGCCAGCAGCTCGGGACAGGGCAATGAAAAACTGTTTTTT; CDR3: CASSSGQGNEKLFF
J: TRBJ2-7; size: NA; V: TRBV5-1; D: TRBD2; DNA: TGCGCCAGCGCAGGGACGATGACTAGCAGCGAGCAGTACTTC; CDR3: CASAGTMTSSEQYF
J: TRBJ2-7; size: NA; V: TRBV5-1; D: NA; DNA: TGCGCCAGCAGCGACAGTACCTACGAGCAGTACTTC; CDR3: CASSDSTYEQYF
J: TRBJ2-2; size: NA; V: TRBV4-3; D: TRBD1; DNA: TGCGCCAGCAGCCTTCAACAGGGGGCCGGGGAGCTGTTTTTT; CDR3: CASSLQQGAGELFF
J: TRBJ2-1; size: NA; V: TRBV6-1; D: TRBD2; DNA: TGTGCCAGCAGTGATACGGGAGGGCCATATGAGCAGTTCTTC; CDR3: CASSDTGGPYEQFF
J: TRBJ1-4; size: NA; V: TRBV5-5; D: NA; DNA: TGTGCCAGCAGCTTGTTGGGCATAACTAATGAAAAACTGTTTTTT; CDR3: CASSLLGITNEKLFF
J: TRBJ2-3; size: NA; V: TRBV5-1; D: NA; DNA: TGCGCCAGCAGCTTGGCGGGGAATCCCTCAGATACGCAGTATTTT; CDR3: CASSLAGNPSDTQYF
J: TRBJ2-3; size: NA; V: TRBV10-3; D: TRBD2; DNA: TGTGCCATCAGTGACCCGGGACTAGCGTTAACAGATACGCAGTATTTT; CDR3: CAISDPGLALTDTQYF
J: TRBJ2-2; size: NA; V: TRBV19; D: NA; DNA: TGTGCCAGTAGGGACAGTACCGGGGAGCTGTTTTTT; CDR3: CASRDSTGELFF
J: TRBJ2-7; size: NA; V: TRBV3-1/TRBV3-2; D: TRBD2; DNA: TGTGCCAGCAGCCAAGATTCAGCGGGGTACCGGCCTCAGTACTTC; CDR3: CASSQDSAGYRPQYF
J: TRBJ2-2; size: NA; V: TRBV11-1; D: TRBD1; DNA: TGTGCCAGCAGCACCAACAGGGGAACCGGGGAGCTGTTTTTT; CDR3: CASSTNRGTGELFF
J: TRBJ2-1; size: NA; V: TRBV7-8; D: NA; DNA: TGTGCCAGCAGCTCGAGAGGGAGAATGGATGAGCAGTTCTTC; CDR3: CASSSRGRMDEQFF
J: TRBJ1-5; size: NA; V: TRBV19; D: NA; DNA: TGTGCCAGTAGTATGGGTGGGAGTAGCAATCAGCCCCAGCATTTT; CDR3: CASSMGGSSNQPQHF
J: TRBJ2-2; size: NA; V: TRBV4-1; D: NA; DNA: TGCGCCAGCAGTCGGGAAGGGGGAGCGGCCGGGGAGCTGTTTTTT; CDR3: CASSREGGAAGELFF
J: TRBJ1-1; size: NA; V: TRBV28; D: NA; DNA: TGTGCCAGCATCACCCTTGGAGGGTGGAACACTGAAGCTTTCTTT; CDR3: CASITLGGWNTEAFF
J: TRBJ2-1; size: many; V: TRBV11-2; D: NA; DNA: TGTGCCAGCAGCACCCCGGTCCGGGATGAGCAGTTCTTC; CDR3: CASSTPVRDEQFF
J: TRBJ2-7; size: few; V: TRBV5-6; D: NA; DNA: TGTGCCAGCAGCTTTTCGAGCTCCTACGAGCAGTACTTC; CDR3: CASSFSSSYEQYF
J: TRBJ1-4; size: NA; V: TRBV2; D: NA; DNA: TGTGCCAGCAGTGAGGGTCAGGGGCGCGAAAAACTGTTTTTT; CDR3: CASSEGQGREKLFF
J: TRBJ1-4; size: NA; V: TRBV2; D: NA; DNA: TGTGCCAGCAGTGAAGCTGGCACACGGAGTGAAAAACTGTTTTTT; CDR3: CASSEAGTRSEKLFF
J: TRBJ1-5; size: few; V: TRBV13; D: NA; DNA: TGTGCCAGCAGCTTAGGCCGCTATAGCAATCAGCCCCAGCATTTT; CDR3: CASSLGRYSNQPQHF
J: TRBJ1-2; size: once; V: TRBV25-1; D: NA; DNA: TGTGCCAGCAGGGGCCGAAACTATGGCTACACCTTC; CDR3: CASRGRNYGYTF
J: TRBJ2-1; size: NA; V: TRBV7-8; D: TRBD2; DNA: TGTGCCAGCAGCTTAAGACTAGCGGGGAACAATGAGCAGTTCTTC; CDR3: CASSLRLAGNNEQFF
J: TRBJ2-1; size: NA; V: TRBV9; D: NA; DNA: TGTGCCAGCAGCGTAGTTCACTTCGACAATGAGCAGTTCTTC; CDR3: CASSVVHFDNEQFF
J: TRBJ2-7; size: NA; V: TRBV4-1; D: TRBD2; DNA: TGCGCCAGCAGCCAGGCCCGGTTCAACTGGGGACTAAGGTCCTACGAGCAGTACTTC; CDR3: CASSQARFNWGLRSYEQYF